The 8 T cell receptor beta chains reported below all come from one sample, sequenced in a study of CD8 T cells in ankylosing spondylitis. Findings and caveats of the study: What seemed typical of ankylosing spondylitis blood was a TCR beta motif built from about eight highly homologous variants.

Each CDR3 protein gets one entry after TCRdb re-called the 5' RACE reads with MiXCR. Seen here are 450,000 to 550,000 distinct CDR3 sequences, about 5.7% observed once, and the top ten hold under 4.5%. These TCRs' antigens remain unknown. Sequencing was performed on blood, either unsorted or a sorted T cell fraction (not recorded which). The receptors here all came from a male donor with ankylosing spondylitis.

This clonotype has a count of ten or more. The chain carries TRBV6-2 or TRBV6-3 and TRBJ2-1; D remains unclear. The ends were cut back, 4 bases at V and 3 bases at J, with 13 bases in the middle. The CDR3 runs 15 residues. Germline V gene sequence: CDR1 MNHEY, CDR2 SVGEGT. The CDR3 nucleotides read TGTGCCAGCAGTTTAACCAGTCCTCTCTACAATGAGCAGTTCTTC. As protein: CASSLTSPLYNEQFF.

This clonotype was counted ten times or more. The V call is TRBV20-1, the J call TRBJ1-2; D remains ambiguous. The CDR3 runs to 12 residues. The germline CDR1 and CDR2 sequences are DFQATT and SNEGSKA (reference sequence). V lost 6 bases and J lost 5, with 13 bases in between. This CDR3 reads CSASRPPYGYTF. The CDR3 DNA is TGCAGTGCCAGTCGCCCGCCGTATGGCTACACCTTC.

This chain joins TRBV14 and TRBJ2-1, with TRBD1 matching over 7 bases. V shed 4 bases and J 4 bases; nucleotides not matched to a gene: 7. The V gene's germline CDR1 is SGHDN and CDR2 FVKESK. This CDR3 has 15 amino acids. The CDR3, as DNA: TGTGCCAGCAGCCGTGGGACAGTGGATTACAATGAGCAGTTCTTC. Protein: CASSRGTVDYNEQFF.

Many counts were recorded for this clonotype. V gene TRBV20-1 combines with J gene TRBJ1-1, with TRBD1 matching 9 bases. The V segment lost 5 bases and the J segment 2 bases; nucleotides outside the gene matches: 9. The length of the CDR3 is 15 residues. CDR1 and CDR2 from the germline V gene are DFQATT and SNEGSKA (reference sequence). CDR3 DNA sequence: TGCAGTGCTCTTAGACGGGACAGGGTAAACACTGAAGCTTTCTTT. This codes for CSALRRDRVNTEAFF.

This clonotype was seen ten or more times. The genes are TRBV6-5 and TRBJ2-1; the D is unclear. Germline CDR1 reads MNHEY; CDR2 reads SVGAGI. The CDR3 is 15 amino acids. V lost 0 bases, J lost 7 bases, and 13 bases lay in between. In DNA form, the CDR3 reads TGTGCCAGCAGTTACTCGCCCGTCGCGGCGAATGAGCAGTTCTTC. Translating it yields CASSYSPVAANEQFF.

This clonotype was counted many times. CDR3 amino acids: CASSTFGTDTYGYTF. The CDR3 DNA is TGTGCCAGCAGCACTTTCGGGACAGATACCTATGGCTACACCTTC. V gene TRBV9 combines with J gene TRBJ1-2, with 7 bases lining up with TRBD1. The CDR3 has 15 amino acids. J was trimmed by 4 bases and V by 4 bases; bases with no gene match: 10. Germline V lookup: CDR1 SGDLS, CDR2 YYNGEE.

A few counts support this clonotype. CDR3: CASSLRTNYGYTF. The CDR3, as DNA: TGTGCCAGCAGTTTAAGAACTAACTATGGCTACACCTTC. The genes are TRBV7-2 and TRBJ1-2; unclear D gene. CDR1 is SGHTA and CDR2 is FQGNSA in the germline V gene. The CDR3 covers 13 residues. Trimming shortened V by 6 bases and J by 0 bases, and 8 bases separated the two germline ends.

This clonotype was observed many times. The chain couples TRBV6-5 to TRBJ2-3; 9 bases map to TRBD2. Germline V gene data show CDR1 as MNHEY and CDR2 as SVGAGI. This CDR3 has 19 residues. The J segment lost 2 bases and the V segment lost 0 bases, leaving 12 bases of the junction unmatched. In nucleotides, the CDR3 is TGTGCCAGCAGTTACTCCGGGGTAGCGGGGGCCTCTCTCACAGATACGCAGTATTTT. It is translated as CASSYSGVAGASLTDTQYF.